This passage covers 9 T cell receptor beta chains from one sample sequenced in a study of blood T cell repertoires in COVID-19. Some clones are missing from TCRdb's copy, which holds only in-frame ones; the method was immunoSEQ multiplex PCR. The repertoire has 75,000 to 95,000 clones, roughly 78% of them found once; the top ten carry around 34%. The sample taken for sequencing was peripheral blood. The receptor set was obtained from a man in his 60s with COVID-19, enrolled during active disease.

In the case of this clone: Mismatch with germline at one junction end may stem from a read error. CDR3 sequence reads: CASSPPGLAAAKIIQYF. The CDR3 DNA follows: TGTGCCAGCAGCCCGCCAGGACTAGCGGCCGCCAAAATCATTCAGTACTTC. The chain has TRBV3-1 (or the pseudogene TRBV3-2) and TRBJ2-4, with 10 bases lining up with TRBD2. This CDR3 region has 17 residues. Germline V gene data show CDR1 as LGHDT and CDR2 as YNNKEL (reference sequence).

The chain is built from TRBV5-1 and TRBJ1-2; TRBD1 aligns across 7 bases. The CDR3 spans 15 residues. Germline trimming cut 0 bases from V and 4 bases from J; bases unmatched to any gene: 6. Looked up from germline, CDR1 is SGHRS and CDR2 is YFSETQ. CDR3 sequence (DNA): TGCGCCAGCAGCTTGGTGGCAGGGGGAGCCTATGGCTACACCTTC. It yields the protein CASSLVAGGAYGYTF.

The chain uses TRBV12-3 or TRBV12-4 and TRBJ2-7, with 8 bases identical to TRBD1. The CDR3 spans 13 residues. J gave up 7 bases and V 6 bases, and 8 bases lay outside the gene matches. The CDR3 sequence: CASSTQGAQEQYF. The CDR3 DNA sequence: TGTGCCAGCAGCACTCAGGGGGCGCAGGAGCAGTACTTC.

The chain carries TRBV6-5 and TRBJ2-3; 9 bases fit TRBD1. Germline values: CDR1 MNHEY, CDR2 SVGAGI. The ends lost 6 bases at V and 6 bases at J; junction bases unmatched: 4. There are 13 residues in the CDR3. CDR3 residues: CASRDRGRDTQYF. In nucleotides, the CDR3 is TGTGCCAGCAGGGACAGGGGAAGGGATACGCAGTATTTT.

There are a few counts of this clone. This chain joins TRBV11-3 and TRBJ1-2, with D hard to call. V lost 5 bases and J 4 bases, leaving 11 bases between the germline ends. This CDR3 has 13 amino acids. CDR1 is SGHNT, CDR2 YENEEA, per germline. In DNA, the CDR3 is TGTGCCAGCAGCCGGGATGGACGCTATGGCTACACCTTC. This encodes CASSRDGRYGYTF.

The rearrangement uses TRBV13 and TRBJ2-7, with TRBD1 identical over 7 bases. With V trimmed by 7 bases and J by 2 bases, 11 bases remained unmatched. The CDR3 has 15 amino acids. Germline V lookup: CDR1 PRHDT, CDR2 FYEKMQ (reference sequence). The CDR3 sequence is CASNKQGIGTYEQYF. The CDR3 DNA follows: TGTGCCAGCAATAAACAGGGGATTGGGACCTACGAGCAGTACTTC.

This clone was detected a few times. J is TRBJ2-5 and V is TRBV5-1, with TRBD2 as a possible D gene (6 bases). The CDR3 spans 15 residues. V gave up 3 bases and J gave up 0 bases, with 12 bases separating them. Germline V gene sequence: CDR1 SGHRS, CDR2 YFSETQ. CDR3 residues: CASSSGTQNQETQYF. CDR3 nucleotides: TGCGCCAGCAGCTCCGGGACTCAAAACCAAGAGACCCAGTACTTC.

The chain uses TRBV12-3 or TRBV12-4 and TRBJ1-2; D unresolved. V shed 4 bases and J shed 0 bases, with 6 bases lying between them. The CDR3 runs 13 residues. CDR3 in amino acids: CASSSDSNYGYTF. The CDR3 coding sequence is TGTGCCAGCAGTTCAGACTCTAACTATGGCTACACCTTC.

This clone was detected a few times. The CDR3 nucleotides read TGTGCCAGCAGCCGAGGGACAGGGGGCATGAATGAGCAGTTCTTC. Translating it yields CASSRGTGGMNEQFF. The gene calls are TRBV25-1 and TRBJ2-1, with 12 bases matching TRBD1. CDR1 is MGHDK and CDR2 is SYGVNS in the germline V gene. The CDR3 has 15 residues. V lost 6 bases to trimming and J lost 7 bases; unmatched junction nucleotides: 7.